This TCR beta chain came from a study of T cell responses to AZD1222 COVID-19 vaccine. Study-level findings and limits: Repertoires in all cases were sampled only once the peak T cell response had passed. Clonal diversity may have been underestimated in mostly white British donors. Only a handful of AZD1222 recipients, five to seven in all, had baseline seropositivity. Nearly half of unique spike-specific TCRs reportedly avoided B.1.351 and B.1.1.7 mutated regions.

The protocol was immunoSEQ multiplex PCR, while the TCRdb copy is restricted to in-frame clones and leaves out a portion. This repertoire shows 150,000 or so clones, roughly nine tenths found once; its top ten account for 3.8%. This clone was detected only once. No antigen is known for it. The sequence was obtained from an adult who received the AZD1222 COVID-19 vaccine. This specimen consisted of peripheral blood, obtained 28 days after the second AZD1222 dose.

CDR3 in amino acids: CATAGLAGNEQFF. CDR3 nucleotides: TGTGCCACGGCGGGACTAGCGGGTAATGAGCAGTTCTTC. The V and J genes are TRBV24-1 and TRBJ2-1; 12 nucleotides line up with TRBD2. V was clipped by 10 bases and J by 7 bases; unmatched bases: 4. This CDR3 is built from 13 residues. The V gene's germline CDR1 is KGHDR and CDR2 SFDVKD.